The 22 T cell receptor beta chains listed next were all sequenced from one sample in a study of blood T cell repertoires in COVID-19. Produced via immunoSEQ multiplex PCR; TCRdb's table is partial and in-frame only. The sample carries roughly 80,000 clones, roughly four fifths recorded once. Sequenced material: peripheral blood. The receptors come from a human donor in a cohort sampled during active COVID-19.

The J gene is TRBJ1-2, the V gene TRBV15, with D maybe TRBD1 (6 bases). The CDR3 totals 15 residues. Germline-derived CDR1 and CDR2 are LNHNV and YYDKDF (reference sequence). V shed 2 bases and J shed 4 bases, with 14 bases lying between them. CDR3 amino acids: CATSRRPDSPYGYTF. Written as DNA, the CDR3 is TGTGCCACCAGCAGACGACCGGACAGCCCCTATGGCTACACCTTC. Variable domain in full (rest from reference TRBV15 and TRBJ1-2): DAMVIQNPRYQVTQFGKPVTLSCSQTLNHNVMYWYQQKSSQAPKLLFHYYDKDFNNEADTPDNFQSRRPNTSFCFLDIRSPGLGDTAMYLCATSRRPDSPYGYTFGSGTRLTVV.

This clone was detected only a few times. CDR3 residues: CSVAGGSGGRNEQFF. CDR3 DNA sequence: TGCAGCGTTGCCGGAGGGAGTGGGGGGAGGAATGAGCAGTTCTTC. The chain combines TRBV29-1 with TRBJ2-1; weak D call: TRBD2 (6 bases). Deletions cut 4 bases from V and 7 bases from J, with 20 bases between. CDR3 length: 15 amino acids. The germline gives CDR1 SQVTM, CDR2 ANQGSEA.

V is TRBV7-8 and J is TRBJ2-7; a possible D gene is TRBD2 (6 bases). Germline assignment: CDR1 SGHVS and CDR2 FQNEAQ. The CDR3 length is 15 residues. Trimming cost V 2 bases and J 7 bases, with 18 bases left between them. In DNA, the CDR3 is TGTGCCAGCAGCTTATCGCGGGGTCTGGGGTTTGAGCAGTACTTC. It codes for CASSLSRGLGFEQYF.

This clone was observed once. The chain joins TRBV5-6 to TRBJ2-4, with 9 bases matching TRBD1. Germline V gene sequence: CDR1 SGHDT, CDR2 YYEEEE. V lost 2 bases to trimming and J lost 15 bases; unmatched junction nucleotides: 12. CDR3 size: 14 residues. The CDR3 sequence is CASSLTPGQGNLYF. The CDR3 coding sequence is TGTGCCAGCAGCTTAACTCCGGGACAGGGAAATTTGTACTTC.

This chain uses TRBV6-5 with TRBJ2-7; 7 bases fit TRBD2. Germline CDR1 MNHEY, CDR2 SVGAGI. The CDR3 length is 15 residues. Germline trimming cut 0 bases from V and 2 bases from J; bases unmatched to any gene: 4. CDR3 in amino acids: CASSYSRSGTYEQYF. The CDR3 DNA follows: TGTGCCAGCAGTTACTCGCGAAGCGGGACCTACGAGCAGTACTTC.

This sequence joins TRBV2 and TRBJ2-7, with D perhaps matching TRBD2 (5 bases). CDR1 is SNHLY and CDR2 is FYNNEI in the germline V gene. Deletions cut 8 bases from V and 2 bases from J, with 10 bases between. The CDR3 length is 12 residues. The CDR3 loop reads CASEGTAYEQYF. CDR3 sequence (DNA): TGTGCCAGCGAGGGCACTGCCTACGAGCAGTACTTC.

The chain recombines TRBV7-2 with TRBJ2-5, with D uncertain. The CDR3 covers 15 residues. V lost 1 base and J 0 bases, leaving 9 bases between the germline ends. From germline, CDR1 is SGHTA and CDR2 FQGNSA. This CDR3 reads CASSLGSTNQETQYF. CDR3 coding DNA: TGTGCCAGCAGCTTAGGGTCTACCAACCAAGAGACCCAGTACTTC.

The rearrangement joins TRBV19 to TRBJ1-2; tentative D call: TRBD1 (6 bases). Trimming took off 0 bases at V and 4 bases at J, with 6 bases between the two ends. This CDR3 spans 13 amino acids. Germline V gene sequence: CDR1 LNHDA, CDR2 SQIVND (reference sequence). The CDR3 here is CASSIEGGYGYTF. The DNA of the CDR3 is TGTGCCAGTAGTATAGAAGGGGGCTATGGCTACACCTTC.

The V call is TRBV3-1 (or the pseudogene TRBV3-2), the J call TRBJ2-7, with 9 bases aligning to TRBD1. Trimming removed 4 bases from V and 5 bases from J; junction bases left unmatched: 3. Germline values: CDR1 LGHDT, CDR2 YNNKEL (reference sequence). The CDR3 is made up of 13 amino acids. CDR3 sequence (DNA): TGTGCCAGCAGCCGGGGACAGGGCAACGAGCAGTACTTC. Protein sequence: CASSRGQGNEQYF.

The chain joins TRBV25-1 to TRBJ1-5; D is ambiguous. CDR1 is MGHDK and CDR2 is SYGVNS in the germline V gene. V was shortened by 5 bases and J by 0 bases, with 8 bases between the two germline ends. CDR3 length: 14 amino acids. CDR3 in DNA: TGTGCCAGCAGTAAAGAGGGTAGCAATCAGCCCCAGCATTTT. It translates to CASSKEGSNQPQHF.

This clone was found once. The J gene is TRBJ1-2, the V gene TRBV28; 7 nucleotides match TRBD1. V lost 5 bases, J lost 4 bases, and 13 bases stayed unmatched. The CDR3 length is 16 residues. Germline CDR1 and CDR2: MDHEN and SYDVKM. The CDR3: CASSTNPGQWPYGYTF. Written as DNA, the CDR3 is TGTGCCAGCAGTACAAATCCGGGACAGTGGCCCTATGGCTACACCTTC.

The V and J genes are TRBV28 and TRBJ2-7; 9 bases are shared with TRBD1. Germline V CDR1 and CDR2: MDHEN, SYDVKM. The ends lost 5 bases at V and 3 bases at J; junction bases unmatched: 2. CDR3 length: 13 residues. The CDR3 DNA follows: TGTGCCAGCAGTGGACAGGGGCTCTACGAGCAGTACTTC. This encodes CASSGQGLYEQYF.

V and J are TRBV3-1 (or the pseudogene TRBV3-2) and TRBJ2-1, with 10 bases identical to TRBD2. Germline CDR1 is LGHDT and CDR2 is YNNKEL (reference sequence). Germline trimming cut 4 bases from V and 8 bases from J; bases unmatched to any gene: 11. The CDR3 has 16 residues. The CDR3 is CASSRRGTSGVYEQFF. The CDR3 DNA sequence: TGTGCCAGCAGCCGCCGGGGCACTAGCGGGGTTTATGAGCAGTTCTTC.

This chain joins TRBV27 and TRBJ2-7; TRBD2 matches 7 bases. CDR1 MNHEY and CDR2 SMNVEV come from the germline V gene (reference sequence). V was clipped by 3 bases and J by 6 bases; unmatched bases: 5. The CDR3 has 13 residues. The CDR3 spells CASSFATGGEQYF. In nucleotides, the CDR3 is TGTGCCAGCAGTTTCGCTACGGGGGGCGAGCAGTACTTC.

The chain couples TRBV28 to TRBJ2-7; 8 positions agree with TRBD2. This CDR3 contains 14 residues. The junction had 13 bases not matched to a gene; V was cut back by 8 bases and J by 7 bases. Looked up from germline, CDR1 is MDHEN and CDR2 is SYDVKM. The chain's CDR3 is CASGAGGQIVEQYF. The CDR3 bases are TGTGCCAGCGGGGCGGGGGGCCAGATAGTAGAGCAGTACTTC.

The chain recombines TRBV5-1 with TRBJ1-1; the D gene is possibly TRBD1 (5 bases). V shed 2 bases and J shed 7 bases, with 9 bases lying between them. The length of the CDR3 is 12 residues. Germline V gene data show CDR1 as SGHRS and CDR2 as YFSETQ. The CDR3 region is CASSLGHIEAFF. CDR3 DNA: TGCGCCAGCAGCTTAGGACACATTGAAGCTTTCTTT. The full variable domain, completed using reference TRBV5-1 and TRBJ1-1, is KAGVTQTPRYLIKTRGQQVTLSCSPISGHRSVSWYQQTPGQGLQFLFEYFSETQRNKGNFPGRFSGRQFSNSRSEMNVSTLELGDSALYLCASSLGHIEAFFGQGTRLTVV.

This clone appeared a few times. The V call is TRBV5-5, the J call TRBJ1-5; 7 bases fit TRBD1. Germline assignment: CDR1 SGHKS and CDR2 YYEKEE (reference sequence). The trim removed 4 bases at V and 3 bases at J, leaving 7 bases unmatched. The CDR3 is made up of 15 amino acids. CDR3 protein: CASSPTGRNNQPQHF. The CDR3 nucleotides are TGTGCCAGCAGCCCGACAGGGCGAAACAATCAGCCCCAGCATTTT.

This clone was seen once. The V call is TRBV6-5, the J call TRBJ2-3, with 8 bases aligning to TRBD1. This CDR3 contains 14 residues. The germline V gene has CDR1 MNHEY and CDR2 SVGAGI. Trimming removed 6 bases from V and 6 bases from J; junction bases left unmatched: 8. The CDR3 DNA reads as TGTGCCAGCAGCCTACAGGGGGTGCGGGATACGCAGTATTTT. This gives the protein CASSLQGVRDTQYF.

This chain uses TRBV2 with TRBJ1-1; the D gene is possibly TRBD1 (6 bases). CDR3 length: 15 residues. The ends were cut back, 6 bases at V and 4 bases at J, with 18 bases in the middle. Germline V gene sequence: CDR1 SNHLY, CDR2 FYNNEI. The CDR3 is CASSFLAGDGTEAFF. Written as DNA, the CDR3 is TGTGCCAGCAGCTTTCTGGCAGGGGATGGCACTGAAGCTTTCTTT.

This clone was seen a single time. V is TRBV27 and J is TRBJ1-2; a weak D match, TRBD1 (5 bases). V lost 0 bases and J 8 bases, leaving 10 bases between the germline ends. The CDR3 has 13 amino acids. CDR1 and CDR2 (germline): MNHEY, SMNVEV (reference sequence). CDR3 bases: TGTGCCAGCAGTTTATCGAAGGGGTGGGGCTACACCTTC. This translates into CASSLSKGWGYTF.

This chain joins TRBV12-5 and TRBJ2-7, with 9 nucleotides matching TRBD1. V was clipped by 1 base and J by 6 bases; unmatched bases: 4. The germline V gene encodes CDR1 LGHNT and CDR2 FRNRAP. The length of the CDR3 is 14 residues. CDR3 sequence reads: CASGLETGGSEQYF. CDR3 sequence (DNA): TGTGCTAGTGGTTTGGAGACAGGGGGTTCCGAGCAGTACTTC. Based on the CDR3 plus reference TRBV12-5 and TRBJ2-7, the full variable domain is DARVTQTPRHKVTEMGQEVTMRCQPILGHNTVFWYRQTMMQGLELLAYFRNRAPLDDSGMPKDRFSAEMPDATLATLKIQPSEPRDSAVYFCASGLETGGSEQYFGPGTRLTVT.

V usage is TRBV7-8 and J usage is TRBJ2-3, with a tentative D call TRBD2 (5 bases). From germline, CDR1 is SGHVS and CDR2 FQNEAQ. Trimming shortened V by 5 bases and J by 0 bases, and 12 bases separated the two germline ends. CDR3 size: 15 residues. The CDR3: CASSRASGSTDTQYF. The CDR3 bases are TGTGCCAGCAGCCGAGCGAGCGGTAGCACAGATACGCAGTATTTT.